This entry lists 32 T cell receptor beta chains sequenced from one sample in a study of T cells in Graves' hyperthyroidism and ophthalmopathy. The investigators amplified TCR beta CDR3 regions from RNA transcripts. When the TCR CDR3 underwent first-round RT-PCR, the HTBI primer set was used. MiXCR was run by TCRdb on the multiplex PCR reads, yielding one entry per CDR3 protein. The sample consists of 750,000 to 950,000 distinct CDR3 sequences, around 38% of them appearing once. The specimen was blood. These receptors were obtained from a man aged 18 to 30 with Graves' hyperthyroidism.

The J gene is TRBJ1-5, the V gene TRBV7-8; TRBD1 is a possible D gene (6 bases). The CDR3 consists of 17 residues. V dropped 2 bases and J dropped 11 bases, with 25 bases sitting between them. CDR1 and CDR2 (germline): SGHVS, FQNEAQ. The CDR3 DNA is TGTGCCAGCAGCTTAAAGGTTCCAGGGGTCCTCGGGGTAGCCCAGCATTTT. Translated: CASSLKVPGVLGVAQHF.

This chain uses TRBV5-6 with TRBJ2-7; D gene ambiguous. With 0 bases removed from V and 3 bases from J, the gap between germline ends came to 10 bases. Germline lookup yields CDR1 SGHDT and CDR2 YYEEEE. The CDR3 loop spans 14 amino acids. The CDR3 is CASSLGGYYYEQYF. CDR3 bases: TGTGCCAGCAGCTTGGGGGGATATTACTACGAGCAGTACTTC.

The V and J genes are TRBV6-6 and TRBJ1-6; D gene ambiguous. CDR1 MNHNY and CDR2 SVGAGI come from the germline V gene (reference sequence). CDR3 length equals 15 residues. Trimming cost V 1 base and J 5 bases, with 9 bases left between them. CDR3 in DNA: TGTGCCAGCAGTTACTTGGGAGACAATAATTCACCCCTCCACTTT. It codes for CASSYLGDNNSPLHF.

In its sample, this clonotype was seen many times. V is TRBV2 and J is TRBJ1-2; no clear D. Germline V CDR1 and CDR2: SNHLY, FYNNEI. This CDR3 is built from 14 residues. V lost 10 bases and J 0 bases, leaving 15 bases between the germline ends. The CDR3 sequence is CATLSGISNYGYTF. CDR3 DNA sequence: TGTGCCACCTTAAGCGGTATCTCTAACTATGGCTACACCTTC.

This sequence joins TRBV20-1 and TRBJ2-5; D call uncertain. V shed 1 base and J shed 6 bases, with 3 bases lying between them. From germline, CDR1 is DFQATT and CDR2 SNEGSKA (reference sequence). CDR3 length: 10 residues. As DNA, the CDR3 is TGCAGTGCTAGAGGCAAGACCCAGTACTTC. Translated, it gives CSARGKTQYF.

This clonotype was seen more than once but under ten times. V is TRBV20-1 and J is TRBJ1-5; 7 nucleotides align to TRBD1. Germline values: CDR1 DFQATT, CDR2 SNEGSKA (reference sequence). V shed 6 bases and J 4 bases; nucleotides not matched to a gene: 9. This CDR3 contains 14 residues. The CDR3 DNA sequence: TGCAGTGCGAGGCAGGGGGTCGAGAATCAGCCCCAGCATTTT. Translated: CSARQGVENQPQHF.

The rearrangement uses TRBV20-1 and TRBJ1-2; possibly TRBD1 for D (6 bases). The germline CDR1 and CDR2 sequences are DFQATT and SNEGSKA (reference sequence). CDR3 length: 13 amino acids. The V gene lost 6 bases and the J gene lost 2 bases, with 13 bases spanning the gap. The CDR3 loop reads CSAQHRENYGYTF. The CDR3 nucleotides are TGCAGTGCCCAACACAGGGAGAACTATGGCTACACCTTC.

The sample holds a few counts of this clonotype. The chain employs TRBV4-1 and TRBJ2-5; no clear D. The CDR3 consists of 13 residues. Trimming removed 0 bases at V and 5 bases at J, with 7 bases between. In germline, CDR1 is MGHRA, CDR2 YSYEKL. Here the CDR3 reads CASSQDNGETQYF. The CDR3 DNA is TGCGCCAGCAGCCAAGATAATGGGGAGACCCAGTACTTC.

In its sample, this clonotype was seen many times. This CDR3 is CASSMAGLTFF. The CDR3 nucleotides are TGTGCCAGTAGTATGGCAGGCTTGACTTTCTTT. V usage is TRBV19 and J usage is TRBJ1-1; unclear D gene. Germline CDR1 and CDR2: LNHDA and SQIVND (reference sequence). Between the trimmed V and J ends, which lost 3 bases and 12 bases, there was a span of 11 bases. The CDR3 covers 11 residues.

This clonotype was picked up a small number of times. The chain links TRBV19 to TRBJ1-1; TRBD1 agrees at 8 bases. The CDR3 is 15 residues long. Looked up from germline, CDR1 is LNHDA and CDR2 is SQIVND (reference sequence). J gave up 0 bases and V 1 base, and 1 base lay outside the gene matches. This CDR3 is CASSIVGQVNTEAFF. CDR3 nucleotide sequence: TGTGCCAGTAGTATAGTGGGACAGGTGAACACTGAAGCTTTCTTT.

This clonotype was seen a few times. This chain uses TRBV7-2 with TRBJ2-5; 12 nucleotides agree with TRBD2. The CDR3 has 17 residues. V dropped 4 bases and J dropped 5; count of bases not matched to a gene: 11. In germline, CDR1 is SGHTA, CDR2 FQGNSA. CDR3 sequence reads: CASSSRWLAGGLETQYF. DNA for the CDR3: TGTGCCAGCAGCTCAAGGTGGCTAGCGGGGGGGCTCGAGACCCAGTACTTC.

With respect to this clonotype: The germline gene is not matched at one end of the junction; a read error may be the cause. The chain combines TRBV12-3 or TRBV12-4 with TRBJ1-1; 7 positions match TRBD1. This CDR3 is built from 15 residues. Written as DNA, the CDR3 is TGTGCCAGCAGTTTAGCGTTCCTATGGGACAGTGAAACTTTCTTT. Its translation is CASSLAFLWDSETFF.

The chain couples TRBV12-3 or TRBV12-4 to TRBJ2-5; 7 bases fit TRBD2. The CDR3 totals 14 residues. The V segment lost 5 bases and the J segment 5 bases; nucleotides outside the gene matches: 8. The CDR3 bases are TGTGCCAGCAGTCGGTTCCTAGCGGTTGAGACCCAGTACTTC. Translation gives CASSRFLAVETQYF.

V and J are TRBV2 and TRBJ1-1; D remains unclear. This CDR3 has 11 amino acids. The V end was cut by 1 base, the J end by 10 bases, with 7 bases between. The germline V gene has CDR1 SNHLY and CDR2 FYNNEI. CDR3: CASSEGVGAFF. The CDR3 nucleotides are TGTGCCAGCAGTGAAGGGGTGGGAGCTTTCTTT.

This rearrangement joins TRBV25-1 to TRBJ1-2; D gene ambiguous. Trimming removed 5 bases from V and 0 bases from J, with 13 bases in between. Germline loops: CDR1 MGHDK, CDR2 SYGVNS. The CDR3 length is 15 residues. The CDR3, as DNA: TGTGCCAGCAGTTACGTCTCTAGATCTAACTATGGCTACACCTTC. Translated, it gives CASSYVSRSNYGYTF.

V usage is TRBV6-5 and J usage is TRBJ1-3; D gene unclear. The CDR3 contains 19 residues. Between the trimmed V and J ends, which lost 0 bases and 0 bases, there was a span of 18 bases. Looked up from germline, CDR1 is MNHEY and CDR2 is SVGAGI. CDR3 in amino acids: CASSYSPGGDPYSGNTIYF. As DNA, the CDR3 is TGTGCCAGCAGTTACTCGCCCGGAGGAGATCCTTACTCTGGAAACACCATATATTTT.

The chain combines TRBV5-6 with TRBJ1-6, with D hard to call. V gave up 0 bases and J gave up 5 bases, with 9 bases separating them. The CDR3 is 15 amino acids. Germline V lookup: CDR1 SGHDT, CDR2 YYEEEE. CDR3 sequence: CASSLGGRDNSPLHF. CDR3 DNA: TGTGCCAGCAGCTTGGGAGGACGGGATAATTCACCCCTCCACTTT.

This clonotype was counted many times. This chain links TRBV4-2 with TRBJ2-5; 7 bases fit TRBD1. V trimming: 1 base; J trimming: 4 bases; junction bases outside the gene matches: 6. CDR1 and CDR2 from the germline V gene are LGHNA and YNFKEQ. The CDR3 loop spans 15 amino acids. The CDR3 is CASSQGGTVGETQYF. CDR3 coding DNA: TGTGCCAGCAGCCAAGGAGGGACAGTGGGAGAGACCCAGTACTTC.

This clonotype has at least ten counts. V is TRBV11-1 and J is TRBJ1-1; 7 bases match TRBD1. CDR3 length: 15 amino acids. Germline trimming cut 5 bases from V and 4 bases from J; bases unmatched to any gene: 10. Looked up from germline, CDR1 is SGHAT and CDR2 is FQDESV (reference sequence). CDR3 loop: CASSDGTDLLTEAFF. The CDR3 nucleotides read TGTGCCAGCAGCGACGGGACAGACCTTCTCACTGAAGCTTTCTTT.

A few counts support this clonotype. The chain has TRBV9 and TRBJ1-1; D ambiguous. Trimming left V 2 bases short and J 3 bases short, with 8 bases between. Looked up from germline, CDR1 is SGDLS and CDR2 is YYNGEE. The CDR3 totals 13 residues. CDR3 loop: CASSVEGHTEAFF. The CDR3, as DNA: TGTGCCAGCAGCGTCGAAGGCCACACTGAAGCTTTCTTT.

Ten or more counts support this clonotype. The rearrangement uses TRBV29-1 and TRBJ2-5; D uncertain. Trimming took off 3 bases at V and 3 bases at J, with 8 bases between the two ends. This CDR3 spans 12 amino acids. CDR1 and CDR2 (germline): SQVTM, ANQGSEA. The CDR3 protein is CSVDGRKETQYF. CDR3 coding DNA: TGCAGCGTTGATGGCAGAAAAGAGACCCAGTACTTC.

The CDR3 DNA follows: TGTGCCAGCAGTCCACTTCTATCGGGGGACCAGCAGTACTTC. Amino acids: CASSPLLSGDQQYF. The rearrangement uses TRBV12-3 or TRBV12-4 and TRBJ2-7; TRBD2 might be the D (6 bases). This CDR3 spans 14 amino acids. Between the trimmed V and J ends, which lost 5 bases and 8 bases, there was a span of 19 bases.

The table lists this clonotype with many counts. The chain uses TRBV2 and TRBJ1-2; no reliable D call. The CDR3 extends over 11 amino acids. Germline loops: CDR1 SNHLY, CDR2 FYNNEI. Trimming removed 7 bases from V and 8 bases from J, with 11 bases in between. The CDR3 DNA follows: TGTGCCAGCAAGGCTGAGGAGGGCTACACCTTC. Translation gives CASKAEEGYTF.

The sample holds many counts of this clonotype. The chain is built from TRBV7-2 and TRBJ1-4; D ambiguous. The CDR3 loop spans 13 amino acids. CDR1 SGHTA and CDR2 FQGNSA come from the germline V gene. Trimming took off 2 bases at V and 2 bases at J, with 3 bases between the two ends. The CDR3 nucleotides are TGTGCCAGCAGCTTATCGACTAATGAAAAACTGTTTTTT. Encoded protein: CASSLSTNEKLFF.

The V and J genes are TRBV5-1 and TRBJ1-2; D gene unclear. The germline CDR1 and CDR2 sequences are SGHRS and YFSETQ. The CDR3 runs to 14 residues. Trimming removed 4 bases from V and 5 bases from J, with 15 bases in between. CDR3 residues: CASSPRANSYGYTF. The CDR3 DNA follows: TGCGCCAGCAGCCCTAGGGCTAATAGTTATGGCTACACCTTC.

This clonotype was counted ten times or more. The chain couples TRBV9 to TRBJ1-2; a weak D match, TRBD1 (5 bases). CDR1 SGDLS and CDR2 YYNGEE come from the germline V gene. The CDR3 has 14 residues. Between the trimmed V and J ends, which lost 0 bases and 4 bases, there was a span of 10 bases. The CDR3 sequence: CASSVGQWAYGYTF. The DNA of the CDR3 is TGTGCCAGCAGCGTAGGACAGTGGGCCTATGGCTACACCTTC.

This clonotype was seen a few times. The chain is built from TRBV10-3 and TRBJ1-1; the D gene is possibly TRBD1 (5 bases). The CDR3 is made up of 12 amino acids. Trimming cost V 10 bases and J 4 bases, with 13 bases left between them. CDR1 and CDR2 from the germline V gene are ENHRY and SYGVKD. CDR3 sequence reads: CASRDEITEAFF. The DNA of the CDR3 is TGTGCCAGCAGGGACGAGATCACTGAAGCTTTCTTT.

CDR3 sequence reads: CASGLLQETQYF. The CDR3 region has the DNA TGTGCCAGCGGACTCCTGCAAGAGACCCAGTACTTC. The chain links TRBV10-3 to TRBJ2-5; D perhaps matches TRBD2 (5 bases). Germline V gene lookup returns CDR1 ENHRY and CDR2 SYGVKD. Deletions cut 10 bases from V and 2 bases from J, with 11 bases between. The CDR3 runs 12 residues.

This rearrangement joins TRBV29-1 to TRBJ1-1; 7 nucleotides align to TRBD1. V shed 7 bases, J shed 0 bases, and the junction held 8 bases outside the gene matches. Germline lookup yields CDR1 SQVTM and CDR2 ANQGSEA. The CDR3 sequence is 14 residues long. CDR3 protein: CSAEEGGLNTEAFF. The CDR3 bases are TGCAGCGCCGAGGAAGGGGGCCTGAACACTGAAGCTTTCTTT. Supplemented by reference TRBV29-1 and TRBJ1-1, the full variable domain reads SAVISQKPSRDICQRGTSLTIQCQVDSQVTMMFWYRQQPGQSLTLIATANQGSEATYESGFVIDKFPISRPNLTFSTLTVSNMSPEDSSIYLCSAEEGGLNTEAFFGQGTRLTVV.

This sequence joins TRBV19 and TRBJ1-5; D call uncertain. Germline loops: CDR1 LNHDA, CDR2 SQIVND (reference sequence). CDR3 length: 14 residues. The CDR3 region is CVSPGGERNQPQHF. The CDR3 DNA sequence: TGTGTCAGCCCAGGTGGGGAGCGCAATCAGCCCCAGCATTTT.

The genes are TRBV10-3 and TRBJ2-7; 7 bases align to TRBD1. Looked up from germline, CDR1 is ENHRY and CDR2 is SYGVKD. The CDR3 is 12 amino acids. The V and J ends lost 3 bases and 12 bases, in that order; junction bases with no gene match: 8. The CDR3 DNA reads TGTGCCATCAGTGAAAACAGGGGCTCCCCGTACTTC. Translation gives CAISENRGSPYF.

The chain recombines TRBV15 with TRBJ1-5, with D possibly being TRBD1 (6 bases). Trimming stripped 4 bases from V and 7 bases from J, with 14 bases between. The CDR3 consists of 14 residues. Germline V lookup: CDR1 LNHNV, CDR2 YYDKDF (reference sequence). The CDR3 DNA reads TGTGCCACCAGCACAGGGGACGGCGACCAGCCCCAGCATTTT. Residues: CATSTGDGDQPQHF.